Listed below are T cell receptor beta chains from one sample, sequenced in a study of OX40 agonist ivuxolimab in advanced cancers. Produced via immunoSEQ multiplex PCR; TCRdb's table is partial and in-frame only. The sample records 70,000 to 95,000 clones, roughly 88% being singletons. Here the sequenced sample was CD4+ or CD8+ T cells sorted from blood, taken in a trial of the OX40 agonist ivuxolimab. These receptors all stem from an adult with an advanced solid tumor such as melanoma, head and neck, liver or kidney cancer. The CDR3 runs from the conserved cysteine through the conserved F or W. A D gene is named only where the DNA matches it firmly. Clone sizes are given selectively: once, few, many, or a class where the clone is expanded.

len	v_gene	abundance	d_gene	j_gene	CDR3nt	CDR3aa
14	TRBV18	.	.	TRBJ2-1	TGTGCCAGCTCACCACCCAATAACCGCTATGAGCAGTTCTTC	CASSPPNNRYEQFF
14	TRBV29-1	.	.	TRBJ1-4	TGCAGCGTTGAAGATGTGGGGATGGGGGAAAAACTGTTTTTT	CSVEDVGMGEKLFF
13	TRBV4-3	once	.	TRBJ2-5	TGCGCCAGCAGCCACCTCCTTAAAGAGACCCAGTACTTC	CASSHLLKETQYF
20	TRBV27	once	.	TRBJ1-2	TGTGCCAGCAGTTTATGGGGGGACACCCTGTCGAGGGAATACAACTATGGCTACACCTTC	CASSLWGDTLSREYNYGYTF
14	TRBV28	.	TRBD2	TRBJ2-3	TGTGCCAGCACGGGACTAGCGGTCACAGATACGCAGTATTTT	CASTGLAVTDTQYF
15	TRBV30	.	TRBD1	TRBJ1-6	TGTGCCTGGAGGACCCGGGACAGGTATAATTCACCCCTCCACTTT	CAWRTRDRYNSPLHF
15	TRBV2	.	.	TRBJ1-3	TGTGCCAGCAGTGGACAGCCATTCTCTGGAAACACCATATATTTT	CASSGQPFSGNTIYF
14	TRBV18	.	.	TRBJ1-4	TGTGCCAGCTCACTTATGGTAGGGGGAGAAAAACTGTTTTTT	CASSLMVGGEKLFF
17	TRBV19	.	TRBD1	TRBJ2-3	TGTGCCAGTAACAATATCCCCGGACAGGGGAGTACAGATACGCAGTATTTT	CASNNIPGQGSTDTQYF
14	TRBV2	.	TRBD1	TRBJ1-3	TGTGCCAGCAGTCGACCGGGACAGGGGGACACCATATATTTT	CASSRPGQGDTIYF
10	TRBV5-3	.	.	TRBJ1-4	TGTGCCGACGGCCATGAAAAACTGTTTTTT	CADGHEKLFF
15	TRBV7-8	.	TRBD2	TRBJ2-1	TGTGCCAGCAGCCCCGGACTAGCGGAGACCCTGGAGCAGTTCTTC	CASSPGLAETLEQFF
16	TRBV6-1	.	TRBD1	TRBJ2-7	TGTGCCAGCAGTGAATCGAGGGACAGAGATTCCTACGAGCAGTACTTC	CASSESRDRDSYEQYF
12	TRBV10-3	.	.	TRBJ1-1	TGTGCCATCCGGCCTACCGGGGCTGAAGCTTTCTTT	CAIRPTGAEAFF
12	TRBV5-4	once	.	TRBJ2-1	TGTGCCAGCCGCGCAGCAAACAATGAGCAGTTCTTC	CASRAANNEQFF
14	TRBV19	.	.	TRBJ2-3	TGTGCCAGTAGTATCCTTGGGAGCACAGATACGCAGTATTTT	CASSILGSTDTQYF
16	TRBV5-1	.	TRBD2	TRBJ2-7	TGCGCCAGCAGCTCTATCCTAGCGGGGACCTCCCACGAGCAGTACTTC	CASSSILAGTSHEQYF
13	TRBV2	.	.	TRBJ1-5	TGTGCCAGCAACCCGACGGCCGGTCAGCCCCAGCATTTT	CASNPTAGQPQHF
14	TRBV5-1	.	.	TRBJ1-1	TGCGCCAGCAGCTTGTCTGCGGCGAACACTGAAGCTTTCTTT	CASSLSAANTEAFF
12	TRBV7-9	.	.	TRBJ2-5	TGTGCCAGCAGACAAAATGGGGAGACCCAGTACTTC	CASRQNGETQYF
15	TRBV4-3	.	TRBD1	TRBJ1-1	TGCGCCAGCAGCCTTACCGACAGGGAGAACACTGAAGCTTTCTTT	CASSLTDRENTEAFF
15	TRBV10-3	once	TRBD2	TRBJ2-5	TGTGCCATCAGTGACCGAAGCGGGGGACAAGAGACCCAGTACTTC	CAISDRSGGQETQYF
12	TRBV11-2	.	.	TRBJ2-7	TGTGCCAGCAGCCTACAGCTACACGAGCAGTACTTC	CASSLQLHEQYF
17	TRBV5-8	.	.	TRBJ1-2	TGTGCCAGCAGCCCCCGAATCGGGGGGGGAGCTAACTATGGCTACACCTTC	CASSPRIGGGANYGYTF
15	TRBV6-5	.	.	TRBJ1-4	TGTGCCAGCAGTTACAGGGCGTTGGGTAATGAAAAACTGTTTTTT	CASSYRALGNEKLFF
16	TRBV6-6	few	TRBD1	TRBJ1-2	TGTGCCAGCAGGCAACCGGGACAGGGGGCGCGGGATGGCTACACCTTC	CASRQPGQGARDGYTF
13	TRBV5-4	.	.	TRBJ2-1	TGTGCCAGCAGCTTGGCTGACTTTAATGAGCAGTTCTTC	CASSLADFNEQFF
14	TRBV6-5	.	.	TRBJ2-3	TGTGCCAGCAGTTCGCGACACCGCACAGATACGCAGTATTTT	CASSSRHRTDTQYF
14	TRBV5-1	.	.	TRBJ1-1	TGCGCCAGCAGCTTACAAGACAGAAACACTGAAGCTTTCTTT	CASSLQDRNTEAFF
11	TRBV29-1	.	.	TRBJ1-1	TGCAGCGTTGTCCGGAACACTGAAGCTTTCTTT	CSVVRNTEAFF
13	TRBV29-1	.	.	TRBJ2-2	TGCAGCGGCGGGCAGGTCAACACCGGGGAGCTGTTTTTT	CSGGQVNTGELFF
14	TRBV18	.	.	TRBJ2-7	TGTGCCAGCTCACGAGGACCCCTAACCTACGAGCAGTACTTC	CASSRGPLTYEQYF